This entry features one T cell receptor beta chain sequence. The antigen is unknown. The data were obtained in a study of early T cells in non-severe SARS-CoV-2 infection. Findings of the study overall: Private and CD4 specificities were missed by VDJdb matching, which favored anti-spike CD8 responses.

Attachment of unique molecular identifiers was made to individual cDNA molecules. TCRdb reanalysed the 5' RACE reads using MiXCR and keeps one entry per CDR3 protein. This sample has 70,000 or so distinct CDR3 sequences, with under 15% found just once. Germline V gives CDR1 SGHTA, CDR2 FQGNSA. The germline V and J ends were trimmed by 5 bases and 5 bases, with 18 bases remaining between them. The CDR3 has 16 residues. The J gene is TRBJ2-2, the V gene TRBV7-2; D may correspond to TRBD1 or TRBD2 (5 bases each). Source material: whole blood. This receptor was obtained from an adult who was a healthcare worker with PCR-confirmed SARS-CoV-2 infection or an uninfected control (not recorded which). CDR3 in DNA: TGTGCCAGCAGCCTAGGAGTGGGGGATGGTACCGGGGAGCTGTTTTTT. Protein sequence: CASSLGVGDGTGELFF.